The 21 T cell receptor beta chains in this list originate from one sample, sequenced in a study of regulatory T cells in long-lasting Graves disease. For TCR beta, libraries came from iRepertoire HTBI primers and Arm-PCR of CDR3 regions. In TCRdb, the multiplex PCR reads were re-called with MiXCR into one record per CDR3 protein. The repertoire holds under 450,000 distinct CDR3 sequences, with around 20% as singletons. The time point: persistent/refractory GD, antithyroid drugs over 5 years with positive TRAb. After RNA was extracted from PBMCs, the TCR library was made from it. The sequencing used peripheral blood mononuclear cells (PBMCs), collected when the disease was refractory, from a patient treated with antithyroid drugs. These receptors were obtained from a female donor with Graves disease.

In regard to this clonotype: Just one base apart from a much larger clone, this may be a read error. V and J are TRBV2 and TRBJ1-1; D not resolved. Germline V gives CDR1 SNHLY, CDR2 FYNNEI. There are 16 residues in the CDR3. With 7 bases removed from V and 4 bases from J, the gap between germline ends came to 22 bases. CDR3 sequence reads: CASKKEARLMSTEAFF. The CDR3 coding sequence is TGTGCCAGCAAAAAGGAGGCGAGACTGATGAGCACTGAAGCTTTCTTT.

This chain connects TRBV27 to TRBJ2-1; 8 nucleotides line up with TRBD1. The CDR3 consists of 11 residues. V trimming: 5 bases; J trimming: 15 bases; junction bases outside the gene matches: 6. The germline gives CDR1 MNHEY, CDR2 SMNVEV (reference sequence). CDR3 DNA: TGTGCCAGCAGTCCGCGGACAGGGTTGTTCTTC. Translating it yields CASSPRTGLFF.

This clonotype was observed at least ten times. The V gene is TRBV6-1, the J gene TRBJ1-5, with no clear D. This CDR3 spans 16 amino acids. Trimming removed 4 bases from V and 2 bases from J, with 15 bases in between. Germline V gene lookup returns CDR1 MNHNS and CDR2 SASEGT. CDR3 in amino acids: CASSGSDGPRNQPQHF. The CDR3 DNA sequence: TGTGCCAGCAGTGGATCGGACGGGCCCCGCAATCAGCCCCAGCATTTT.

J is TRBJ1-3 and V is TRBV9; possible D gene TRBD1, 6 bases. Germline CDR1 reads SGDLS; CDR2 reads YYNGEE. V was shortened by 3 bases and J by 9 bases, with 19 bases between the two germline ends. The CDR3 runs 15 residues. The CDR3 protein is CASSEGRTAGPTIYF. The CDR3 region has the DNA TGTGCCAGCAGCGAGGGGAGGACAGCCGGACCCACCATATATTTT. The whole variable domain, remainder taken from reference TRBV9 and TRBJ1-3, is DSGVTQTPKHLITATGQRVTLRCSPRSGDLSVYWYQQSLDQGLQFLIQYYNGEERAKGNILERFSAQQFPDLHSELNLSSLELGDSALYFCASSEGRTAGPTIYFGEGSWLTVV.

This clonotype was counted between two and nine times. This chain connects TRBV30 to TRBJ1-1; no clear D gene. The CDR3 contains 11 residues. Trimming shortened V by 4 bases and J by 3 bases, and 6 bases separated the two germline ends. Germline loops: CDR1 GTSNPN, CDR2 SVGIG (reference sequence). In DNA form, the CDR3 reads TGTGCCTGGATCGTGTACACTGAAGCTTTCTTT. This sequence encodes CAWIVYTEAFF.

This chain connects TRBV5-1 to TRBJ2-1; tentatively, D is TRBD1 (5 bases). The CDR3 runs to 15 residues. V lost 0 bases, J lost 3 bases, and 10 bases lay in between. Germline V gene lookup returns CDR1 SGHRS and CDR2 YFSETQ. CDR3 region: CASSLEGLRYNEQFF. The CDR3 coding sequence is TGCGCCAGCAGCTTGGAGGGGTTACGCTACAATGAGCAGTTCTTC.

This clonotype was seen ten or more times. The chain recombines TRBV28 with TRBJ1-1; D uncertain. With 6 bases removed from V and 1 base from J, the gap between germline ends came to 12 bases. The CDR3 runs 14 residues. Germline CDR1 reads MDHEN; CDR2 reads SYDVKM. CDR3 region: CASRIGPANTEAFF. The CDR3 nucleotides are TGTGCCAGCAGGATCGGACCAGCGAACACTGAAGCTTTCTTT.

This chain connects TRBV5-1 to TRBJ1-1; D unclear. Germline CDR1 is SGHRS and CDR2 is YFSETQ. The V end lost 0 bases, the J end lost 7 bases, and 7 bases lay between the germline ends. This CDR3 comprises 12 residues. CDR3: CASSLEGREAFF. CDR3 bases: TGCGCCAGCAGCTTGGAAGGACGTGAAGCTTTCTTT.

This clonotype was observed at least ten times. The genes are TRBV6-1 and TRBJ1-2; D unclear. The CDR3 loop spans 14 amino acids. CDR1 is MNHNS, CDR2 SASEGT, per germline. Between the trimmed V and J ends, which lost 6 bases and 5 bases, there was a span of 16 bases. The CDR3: CASRAPGRGYGYTF. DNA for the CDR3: TGTGCCAGCAGAGCCCCTGGACGGGGTTATGGCTACACCTTC.

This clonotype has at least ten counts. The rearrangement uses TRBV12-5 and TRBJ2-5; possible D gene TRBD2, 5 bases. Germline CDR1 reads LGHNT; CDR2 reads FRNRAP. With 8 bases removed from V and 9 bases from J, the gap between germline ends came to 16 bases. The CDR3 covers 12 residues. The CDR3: CASLPDGGPQYF. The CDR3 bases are TGTGCTAGTCTGCCGGACGGAGGTCCCCAGTACTTC.

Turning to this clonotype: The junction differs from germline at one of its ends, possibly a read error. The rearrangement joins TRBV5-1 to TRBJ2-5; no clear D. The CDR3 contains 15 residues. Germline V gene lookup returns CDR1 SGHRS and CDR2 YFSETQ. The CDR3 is CASSLGRNYQETQYF. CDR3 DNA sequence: TGTGCCAGCAGCTTAGGGCGAAATTACCAAGAGACCCAGTACTTC.

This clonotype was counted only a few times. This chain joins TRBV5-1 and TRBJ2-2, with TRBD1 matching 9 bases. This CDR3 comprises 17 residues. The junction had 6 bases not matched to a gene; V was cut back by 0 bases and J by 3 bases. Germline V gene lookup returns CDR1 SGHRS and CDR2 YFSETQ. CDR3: CASSLGYRTGDTGELFF. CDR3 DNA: TGCGCCAGCAGCTTGGGCTATAGGACAGGGGACACCGGGGAGCTGTTTTTT.

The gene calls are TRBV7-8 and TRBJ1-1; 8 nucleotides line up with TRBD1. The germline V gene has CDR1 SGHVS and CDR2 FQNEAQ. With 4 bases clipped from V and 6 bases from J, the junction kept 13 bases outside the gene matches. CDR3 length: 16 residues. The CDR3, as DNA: TGTGCCAGCAGCTACGGGACAGGCTTGACAAGTGCTGAAGCTTTCTTT. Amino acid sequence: CASSYGTGLTSAEAFF.

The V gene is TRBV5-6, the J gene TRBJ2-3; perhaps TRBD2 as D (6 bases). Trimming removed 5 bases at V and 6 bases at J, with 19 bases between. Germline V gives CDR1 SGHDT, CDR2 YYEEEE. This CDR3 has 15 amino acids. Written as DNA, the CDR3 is TGTGCCAGCAGTTCAAGGGAGGAGACGGGGGATACGCAGTATTTT. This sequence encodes CASSSREETGDTQYF.

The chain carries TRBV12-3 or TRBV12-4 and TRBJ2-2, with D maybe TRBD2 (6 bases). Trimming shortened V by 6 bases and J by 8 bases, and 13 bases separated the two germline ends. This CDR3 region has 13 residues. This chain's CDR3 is CASRDGTFGELFF. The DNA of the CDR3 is TGTGCCAGCAGGGACGGGACTTTTGGGGAGCTGTTTTTT.

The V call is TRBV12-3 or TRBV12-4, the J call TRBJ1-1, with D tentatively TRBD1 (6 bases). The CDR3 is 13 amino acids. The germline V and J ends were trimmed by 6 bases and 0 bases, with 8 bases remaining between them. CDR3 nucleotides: TGTGCCAGCAGGGGGACACTGAACACTGAAGCTTTCTTT. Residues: CASRGTLNTEAFF.

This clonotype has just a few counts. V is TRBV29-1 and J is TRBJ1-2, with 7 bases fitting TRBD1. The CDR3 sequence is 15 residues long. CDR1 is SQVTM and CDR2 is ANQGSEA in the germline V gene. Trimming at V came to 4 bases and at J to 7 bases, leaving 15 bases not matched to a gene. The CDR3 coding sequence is TGCAGCGTTGTAACAGGGGCCGGACAACTCGGTGGCTACACCTTC. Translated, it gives CSVVTGAGQLGGYTF.

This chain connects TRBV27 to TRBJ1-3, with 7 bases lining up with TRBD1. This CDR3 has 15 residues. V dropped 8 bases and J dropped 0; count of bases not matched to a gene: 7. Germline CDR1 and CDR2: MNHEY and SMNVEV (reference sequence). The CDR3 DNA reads TGTGCCAGCCGCAGTGGGACAGCCTCTGGAAACACCATATATTTT. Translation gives CASRSGTASGNTIYF.

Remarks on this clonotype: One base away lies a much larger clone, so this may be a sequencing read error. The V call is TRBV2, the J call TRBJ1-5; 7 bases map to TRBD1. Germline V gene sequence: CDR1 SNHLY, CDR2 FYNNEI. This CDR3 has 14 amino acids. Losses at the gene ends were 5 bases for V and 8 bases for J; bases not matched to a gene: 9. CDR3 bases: TGTGCCAGCAGTATGCCGGGACAGAGTAAGCCCCAGCATTTT. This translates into CASSMPGQSKPQHF.

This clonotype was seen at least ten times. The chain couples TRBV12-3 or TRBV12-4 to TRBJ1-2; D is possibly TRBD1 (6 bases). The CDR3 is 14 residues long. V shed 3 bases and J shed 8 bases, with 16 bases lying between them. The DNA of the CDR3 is TGTGCCAGCAGTTTGGTGGGGGCGCTCAACGGCTACACCTTC. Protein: CASSLVGALNGYTF.

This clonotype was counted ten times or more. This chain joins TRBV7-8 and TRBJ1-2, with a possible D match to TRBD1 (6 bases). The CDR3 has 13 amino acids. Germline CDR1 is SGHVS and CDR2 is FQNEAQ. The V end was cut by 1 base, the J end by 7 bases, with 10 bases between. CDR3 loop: CASSLDRVRGYTF. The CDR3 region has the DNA TGTGCCAGCAGCTTAGACAGGGTCCGTGGCTACACCTTC.